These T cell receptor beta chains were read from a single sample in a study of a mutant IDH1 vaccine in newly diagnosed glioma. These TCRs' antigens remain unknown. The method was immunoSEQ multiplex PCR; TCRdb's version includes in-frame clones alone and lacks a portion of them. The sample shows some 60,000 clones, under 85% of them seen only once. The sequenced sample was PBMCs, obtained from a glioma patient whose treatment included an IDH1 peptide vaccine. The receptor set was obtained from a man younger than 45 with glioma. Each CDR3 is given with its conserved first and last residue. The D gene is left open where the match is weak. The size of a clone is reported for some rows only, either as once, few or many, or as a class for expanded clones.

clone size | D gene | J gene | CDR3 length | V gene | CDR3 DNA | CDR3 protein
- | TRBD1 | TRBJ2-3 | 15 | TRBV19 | TGTGCCAGTAGTTCAAATAGACAGGGGATTAATACGCAGTATTTT | CASSSNRQGINTQYF
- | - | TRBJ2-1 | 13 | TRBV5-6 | TGTGCCAGCAGCTTGTACCTTACGAATGAGCAGTTCTTC | CASSLYLTNEQFF
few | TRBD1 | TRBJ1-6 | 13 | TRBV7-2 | TGTGCCAGCAGTTTAAGACAGGGGTCACCCCTCCACTTT | CASSLRQGSPLHF
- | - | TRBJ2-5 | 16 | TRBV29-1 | TGCAGCGTTGTGAGGGGGGCGCAACACTTCCAAGAGACCCAGTACTTC | CSVVRGAQHFQETQYF
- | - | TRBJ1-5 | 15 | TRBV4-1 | TGCGCCAGCAGCCTTCGGCAGGAGGGCAATCAGCCCCAGCATTTT | CASSLRQEGNQPQHF
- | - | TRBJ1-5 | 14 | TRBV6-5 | TGTGCCAGCAGTCCTAGGGCGCGCAATCAGCCCCAGCATTTT | CASSPRARNQPQHF
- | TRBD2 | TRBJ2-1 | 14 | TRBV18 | TGTGCCAGCTCACCGGGACTAGCGGGAGGTGAGCAGTTCTTC | CASSPGLAGGEQFF
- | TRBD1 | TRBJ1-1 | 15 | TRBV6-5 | TGTGCCAGCAGTTACGCGACAGGGGGCCGCACTGAAGCTTTCTTT | CASSYATGGRTEAFF
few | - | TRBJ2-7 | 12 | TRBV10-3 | TGTGCCATCAATTCGGACCTCTACGAGCAGTACTTC | CAINSDLYEQYF
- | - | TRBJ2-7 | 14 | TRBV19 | TGTGCCACCACTGAGCAGGGGGGATCCTACGAGCAGTACTTC | CATTEQGGSYEQYF
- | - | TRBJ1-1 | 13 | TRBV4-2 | TGTGCCAGCAGCCGAGGAGGTGTCACTGAAGCTTTCTTT | CASSRGGVTEAFF
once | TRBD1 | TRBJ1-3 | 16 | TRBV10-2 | TGCGCCAGCAGTGGACCCGACAGGGTTGGCGGAAACACCATATATTTT | CASSGPDRVGGNTIYF
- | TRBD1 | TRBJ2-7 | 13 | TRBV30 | TGTGCCTGCCGGACAGGGAGTCTCCACGAGCAGTACTTC | CACRTGSLHEQYF
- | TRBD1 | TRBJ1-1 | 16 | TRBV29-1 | TGCAGCGGGGCGTCGGGGCAGGGGGCAATGAACACTGAAGCTTTCTTT | CSGASGQGAMNTEAFF
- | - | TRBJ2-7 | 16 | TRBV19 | TGTGCCAGTAGTTTCAATGGACGGTCGACCTCCTACGAGCAGTACTTC | CASSFNGRSTSYEQYF
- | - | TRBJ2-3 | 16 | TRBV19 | TGTGCCAGTAGCGGGGGGCGGGGCCTTAGCACAGATACGCAGTATTTT | CASSGGRGLSTDTQYF
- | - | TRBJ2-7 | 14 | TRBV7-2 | TGTGCCAGCAGCTCTGGGGCGGGGTCCCGCGAGCAGTACTTC | CASSSGAGSREQYF
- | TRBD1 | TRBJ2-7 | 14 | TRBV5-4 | TGTGCCAGCAGCCTATCCAGGACAGGGGGCGAGCAGTACTTC | CASSLSRTGGEQYF
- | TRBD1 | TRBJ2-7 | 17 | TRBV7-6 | TGTGCCAGCAGCTTAGAGGAGGCAGGGGGCTCCTCCTACGAGCAGTACTTC | CASSLEEAGGSSYEQYF
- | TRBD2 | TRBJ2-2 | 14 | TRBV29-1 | TGCAGCGCCTCGGGACTAGCGAACACCGGGGAGCTGTTTTTT | CSASGLANTGELFF
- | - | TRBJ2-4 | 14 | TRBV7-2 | TGTGCCAGCAGCCTCGACAGGCCATGGACCATTCAGTACTTC | CASSLDRPWTIQYF
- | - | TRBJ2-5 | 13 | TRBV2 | TGTGCCAGCAGTCGGGCTAGCCAAGAGACCCAGTACTTC | CASSRASQETQYF
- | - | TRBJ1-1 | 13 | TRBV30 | TGTGCCTGGAGTGTACGCAGGGGCTCTGAAGCTTTCTTT | CAWSVRRGSEAFF
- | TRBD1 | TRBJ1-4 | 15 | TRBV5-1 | TGCGCCAGCAGCCCACAGGGGGCTGTAGGAGAAAAACTGTTTTTT | CASSPQGAVGEKLFF
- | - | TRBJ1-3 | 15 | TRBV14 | TGTGCCAGCAGCCAATTGGGCTGGGGCGGAAACACCATATATTTT | CASSQLGWGGNTIYF
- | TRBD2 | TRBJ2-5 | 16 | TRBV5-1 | TGCGCCAGCAGCTCTGGGACTAGCGGGAGGAGTGAGACCCAGTACTTC | CASSSGTSGRSETQYF